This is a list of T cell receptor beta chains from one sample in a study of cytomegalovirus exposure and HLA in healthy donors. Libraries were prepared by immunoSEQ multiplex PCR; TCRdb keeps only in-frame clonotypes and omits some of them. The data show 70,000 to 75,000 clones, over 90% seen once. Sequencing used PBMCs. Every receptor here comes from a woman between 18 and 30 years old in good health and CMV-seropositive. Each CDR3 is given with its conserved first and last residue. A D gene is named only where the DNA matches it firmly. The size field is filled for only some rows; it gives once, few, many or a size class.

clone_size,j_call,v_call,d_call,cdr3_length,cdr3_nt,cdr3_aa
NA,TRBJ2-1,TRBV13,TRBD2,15,TGTGCCAGCAGCTCCCGACTAGCGGCGACCAATGAGCAGTTCTTC,CASSSRLAATNEQFF
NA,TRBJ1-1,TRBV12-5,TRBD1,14,TGTGCTAGTGACCGCACAGGGGTGAACACTGAAGCTTTCTTT,CASDRTGVNTEAFF
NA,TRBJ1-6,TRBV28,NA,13,TGTGCCAGCACCCGCGGGGATTCCAGGCCCCTCCACTTT,CASTRGDSRPLHF
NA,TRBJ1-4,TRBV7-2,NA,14,TGTGCCAGCAGCTTTGACAGGTTTAATGAAAAACTGTTTTTT,CASSFDRFNEKLFF
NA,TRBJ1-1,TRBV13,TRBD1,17,TGTGCCAGCAGCCCTCGACCAAGACAGGGGGCGGTCACTGAAGCTTTCTTT,CASSPRPRQGAVTEAFF
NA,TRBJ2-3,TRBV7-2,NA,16,TGTGCCAGCAGACGAAACGACCCGAGACTCGGAGATACGCAGTATTTT,CASRRNDPRLGDTQYF
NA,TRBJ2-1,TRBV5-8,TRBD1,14,TGTGCCAGCAGCCCCTTAGACAGGGACGATGAGCAGTTCTTC,CASSPLDRDDEQFF
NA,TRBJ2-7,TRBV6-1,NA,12,TGTGCCAGCAGATCACTGACCTACGAGCAGTACTTC,CASRSLTYEQYF
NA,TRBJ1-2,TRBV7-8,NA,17,TGTGCCAGCAGCTTAGTCGGCCACTTGAGGATCTTCTATGGCTACACCTTC,CASSLVGHLRIFYGYTF
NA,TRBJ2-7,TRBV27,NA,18,TGTGCCAGCGGCAAACGAACCAGGACAGCCTTTAGCTCCTACGAGCAGTACTTC,CASGKRTRTAFSSYEQYF
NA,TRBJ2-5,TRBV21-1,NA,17,TGTGCCAGCAGCAAAGAGAGTCGCAACAGGGGGCTGGAGACCCAGTACTTC,CASSKESRNRGLETQYF
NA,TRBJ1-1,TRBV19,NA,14,TGTGCCAGTACCTCTGACAGGCTTAGGACTGAAGCTTTCTTT,CASTSDRLRTEAFF
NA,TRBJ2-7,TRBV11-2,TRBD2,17,TGTGCCAGCAGCCCTACGGGACTAGCGGGAGTAGGCTACGAGCAGTACTTC,CASSPTGLAGVGYEQYF
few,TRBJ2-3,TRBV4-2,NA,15,TGTGCCAGCAGCCAGAAGGGGGTAGGCGCAGATACGCAGTATTTT,CASSQKGVGADTQYF
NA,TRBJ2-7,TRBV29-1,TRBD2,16,TGCAGCGTTGAAGTCAGACTAGCGGGATTATCCTACGAGCAGTACTTC,CSVEVRLAGLSYEQYF
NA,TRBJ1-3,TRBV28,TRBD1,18,TGTGCCAGCAGTTTATTTGGCGGGGGACAGGGAGGTGGAAACACCATATATTTT,CASSLFGGGQGGGNTIYF
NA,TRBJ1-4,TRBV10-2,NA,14,TGCGCCAGCAGAACGGGGGGGGTTCTCGAAAAACTGTTTTTT,CASRTGGVLEKLFF
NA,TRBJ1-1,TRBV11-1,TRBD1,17,TGTGCCAGCAGCCCGGGGCGATGGACAGGGGACACTATAGAAGCTTTCTTT,CASSPGRWTGDTIEAFF